A selection of T cell receptor beta chains follows, all from one sample in a study of blood T cell repertoires in COVID-19. Clones were read by immunoSEQ multiplex PCR, and TCRdb kept only the in-frame ones, dropping some. The data hold about 80,000 clones, with 88% observed a single time. The source material was peripheral blood. All receptors derive from a man aged 65-85 years with acute or convalescent COVID-19. CDR3s include the opening cysteine and the closing phenylalanine or tryptophan. D genes are given only for firm matches. Clone size is given for some rows only: seen once, a few or many times, or a class if the clone is expanded.

j_call clone_size v_call d_call cdr3_aa cdr3_nt
TRBJ2-1 . TRBV5-1 TRBD2 CASSSLSSSSGPTYNEQFF TGCGCCAGCAGCTCCCTTTCATCCTCTAGCGGCCCAACCTACAATGAGCAGTTCTTC
TRBJ1-5 . TRBV20-1 . CSASSLAGHNQPQHF TGCAGTGCTAGTAGTTTGGCAGGGCACAATCAGCCCCAGCATTTT
TRBJ1-5 . TRBV24-1 TRBD1 CATSNSGTVNQPQHF TGTGCCACCAGTAACTCCGGGACAGTCAATCAGCCCCAGCATTTT
TRBJ1-2 . TRBV5-4 . CASSFETDYGYTF TGTGCCAGCAGCTTCGAAACAGATTATGGCTACACCTTC
TRBJ2-1 . TRBV28 TRBD2 CASSLPSGSDNEQFF TGTGCCAGCAGTTTACCCAGCGGGAGTGACAATGAGCAGTTCTTC
TRBJ2-1 . TRBV2 . CASSDDSPEQFF TGTGCCAGCAGTGATGACTCTCCAGAGCAGTTCTTC
TRBJ1-2 once TRBV7-2 . CASSGGTVYGYTF TGTGCCAGCAGCGGGGGGACTGTCTATGGCTACACCTTC
TRBJ1-3 . TRBV6-8 TRBD1 CAPGGKNFGNTIYF TGTGCCCCAGGGGGCAAAAATTTTGGAAACACCATATATTTT
TRBJ2-3 . TRBV11-2 TRBD2 CASSLDDRYGGGATDTQYF TGTGCCAGCAGCTTAGATGACCGGTACGGCGGGGGGGCCACAGATACGCAGTATTTT
TRBJ2-1 . TRBV7-3 TRBD1 CASSIKTGLNNEQFF TGTGCCAGCAGCATAAAGACAGGGTTGAACAATGAGCAGTTCTTC
TRBJ1-2 . TRBV7-2 TRBD1 CASSLNGQGEGYTF TGTGCCAGCAGCTTGAACGGACAGGGGGAGGGCTACACCTTC
TRBJ2-7 . TRBV9 . CASSARPQGGAYEQYF TGTGCCAGCAGCGCCCGGCCACAGGGGGGGGCCTACGAGCAGTACTTC
TRBJ2-7 once TRBV7-2 . CASSLSRVSYEQYF TGTGCCAGCAGCTTATCCAGGGTCTCCTACGAGCAGTACTTC
TRBJ1-1 . TRBV7-2 . CASSGGSVNTEAFF TGTGCCAGCAGCGGGGGGTCGGTGAACACTGAAGCTTTCTTT
TRBJ1-5 . TRBV7-2 . CASSYTGTKANQPQHF TGTGCCAGCAGCTATACCGGGACAAAAGCCAATCAGCCCCAGCATTTT
TRBJ2-2 . TRBV18 . CASSQQKAVANTGELFF TGTGCCAGCTCTCAACAGAAGGCCGTCGCGAACACCGGGGAGCTGTTTTTT
TRBJ1-5 . TRBV6-2/TRBV6-3 . CASSRQGPGNQPQHF TGTGCCAGCAGCCGGCAGGGCCCTGGCAATCAGCCCCAGCATTTT
TRBJ2-7 . TRBV7-9 TRBD2 CASSPRTSGDYEQYF TGTGCCAGCAGCCCTCGGACTAGCGGAGATTACGAGCAGTACTTC
TRBJ2-5 . TRBV19 . CASSTGTPPETQYF TGTGCCAGTAGTACCGGGACTCCTCCGGAGACCCAGTACTTC
TRBJ2-3 . TRBV7-8 TRBD2 CASGTGLAGGLVSTDTQYF TGTGCCAGCGGAACGGGACTAGCGGGGGGGCTTGTGAGCACAGATACGCAGTATTTT
TRBJ2-7 . TRBV6-5 . CASFMAGQPYEQYF TGTGCCAGCTTTATGGCAGGGCAACCCTACGAGCAGTACTTC
TRBJ1-4 . TRBV5-4 . CASSHLTKTDATNEKLFF TGTGCCAGCAGCCACCTAACTAAGACTGACGCAACTAATGAAAAACTGTTTTTT
TRBJ2-1 . TRBV5-6 . CASSFDRSSYNEQFF TGTGCCAGCAGCTTCGACAGAAGCTCCTACAATGAGCAGTTCTTC
TRBJ2-1 . TRBV7-9 . CASSLVVRDEQFF TGTGCCAGCAGCTTAGTAGTGCGGGATGAGCAGTTCTTC
TRBJ1-5 . TRBV6-5 . CASSRDISNQPQHF TGTGCCAGCAGCCGGGACATTAGCAATCAGCCCCAGCATTTT
TRBJ1-4 . TRBV10-3 . CAISASAREKLFF TGTGCCATCAGTGCCTCTGCCAGGGAAAAACTGTTTTTT